This TCR beta chain appears in the sequencing data of a study of T-cell reconstitution after alpha-beta-depleted transplantation in children. The study's findings and limits: Reportedly, alpha-beta T cells present about two months post-transplant originated from several hundred expanded clones of graft origin. Recipient T cells and thymic progenitors that survived gave rise to the high TCRbeta diversity observed at day 60 in some patients.

CDR1 is MNHNS and CDR2 is SASEGT in the germline V gene. The V segment lost 10 bases and the J segment 9 bases; nucleotides outside the gene matches: 11. The length of the CDR3 is 13 residues. As regards this clonotype: Its target is not known.

TCRbeta library preparation incorporated unique molecular identifiers. TCRdb processed the PCR reads anew with MiXCR; each CDR3 protein has one entry. The table lists about 980,000 distinct CDR3 sequences, 25% to 35% of them singletons, with 28% in the top ten. This chain uses TRBV6-1 with TRBJ2-5, with 10 bases aligning to TRBD1. The material sequenced was PBMCs, mostly from graft donor cells, taken 360 days after TCRalphabeta/CD19-depleted stem cell transplant. The sequence derives from a boy under three years old who had a stem cell transplant for SCID, so the T cells may come from the graft donor. CDR3 DNA: TGTGCCAATGGACAGGGGGTCTTGGGTCCCCAGTACTTC. It encodes CANGQGVLGPQYF.